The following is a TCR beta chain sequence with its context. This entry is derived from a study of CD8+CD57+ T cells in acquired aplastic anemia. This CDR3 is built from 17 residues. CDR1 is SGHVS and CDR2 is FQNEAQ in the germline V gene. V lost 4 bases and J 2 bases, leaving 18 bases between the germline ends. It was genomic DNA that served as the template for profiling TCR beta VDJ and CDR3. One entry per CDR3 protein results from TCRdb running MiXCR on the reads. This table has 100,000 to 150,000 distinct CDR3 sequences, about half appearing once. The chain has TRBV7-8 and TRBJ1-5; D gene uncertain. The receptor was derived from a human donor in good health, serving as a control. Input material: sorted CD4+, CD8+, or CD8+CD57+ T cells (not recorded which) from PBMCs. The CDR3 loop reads CASSSDIGRSGNQPQHF. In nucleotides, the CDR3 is TGTGCCAGCAGCTCAGATATTGGACGCAGCGGCAATCAGCCCCAGCATTTT.